Below, 25 T cell receptor beta chains from the same sample are listed, as sequenced in a study of cytomegalovirus exposure and HLA in healthy donors. PCR amplification relied on 60 Vbeta primers (plus 13 Jbeta primers). TCRdb's table, derived via immunoSEQ multiplex PCR, lists solely in-frame clones and lacks some. The repertoire holds 150,000 to 200,000 clones, with around 82% as singletons. The specimen was PBMCs. The receptors shown here come from a man aged 18 to 29 in good health and CMV-seronegative.

This chain connects TRBV4-3 to TRBJ2-7; D is uncertain. CDR3 length: 13 residues. V was cut by 1 base and J by 9 bases, with 13 bases left in between. Germline values: CDR1 LGHNA, CDR2 YSLEER. In DNA, the CDR3 is TGCGCCAGCAGCCAAGCCCTCCGAACCGGGCAGTACTTC. Translating gives CASSQALRTGQYF.

J is TRBJ2-7 and V is TRBV4-2; 9 nucleotides agree with TRBD1. The CDR3 loop spans 13 amino acids. Looked up from germline, CDR1 is LGHNA and CDR2 is YNFKEQ. The trim removed 8 bases at V and 3 bases at J, leaving 5 bases unmatched. DNA for the CDR3: TGTGCCAGCGCCCCGGGACAGGGCTACGAGCAGTACTTC. Translation gives CASAPGQGYEQYF.

The chain employs TRBV5-6 and TRBJ2-1, with unresolved D. CDR3 length equals 13 residues. V dropped 2 bases and J dropped 0 bases, with 3 bases sitting between them. Germline lookup yields CDR1 SGHDT and CDR2 YYEEEE. The CDR3 reads CASSFISYNEQFF. The CDR3 bases are TGTGCCAGCAGCTTTATCTCCTACAATGAGCAGTTCTTC.

This chain connects TRBV4-1 to TRBJ2-1; 7 nucleotides agree with TRBD2. CDR1 MGHRA and CDR2 YSYEKL come from the germline V gene. The CDR3 is 14 amino acids. The trim removed 1 base at V and 4 bases at J, leaving 1 base unmatched. CDR3 sequence (DNA): TGCGCCAGCAGCCAAGGGGACTATTACAATGAGCAGTTCTTC. Translating it yields CASSQGDYYNEQFF.

The chain carries TRBV28 and TRBJ1-5; 11 nucleotides line up with TRBD1. The CDR3 has 16 amino acids. Germline trimming cut 4 bases from V and 6 bases from J; bases unmatched to any gene: 8. Germline CDR1 MDHEN, CDR2 SYDVKM. CDR3 loop: CASSSHSGTGGQPQHF. In nucleotides, the CDR3 is TGTGCCAGCAGTTCTCATTCGGGGACAGGGGGTCAGCCCCAGCATTTT.

The CDR3 spells CATSRDRTGGNTIYF. The DNA of the CDR3 is TGTGCCACCAGCAGAGATAGGACAGGTGGAAACACCATATATTTT. This chain uses TRBV15 with TRBJ1-3, with 7 bases lining up with TRBD1. This CDR3 is 15 amino acids long. The germline gives CDR1 LNHNV, CDR2 YYDKDF (reference sequence). V shed 0 bases and J 3 bases; nucleotides not matched to a gene: 2.

This clone was picked up one time. The CDR3 DNA sequence: TGCGCCAGCAGTCAGGGGATGGTGAACACTGAAGCTTTCTTT. Translated, it gives CASSQGMVNTEAFF. The rearrangement uses TRBV5-1 and TRBJ1-1, with a weak D call TRBD1 (6 bases). This CDR3 comprises 14 residues. Germline V CDR1 and CDR2: SGHRS, YFSETQ. Deletions cut 5 bases from V and 0 bases from J, with 11 bases between.

The chain carries TRBV6-1 and TRBJ1-2, with TRBD1 matching 9 bases. This CDR3 is 15 amino acids long. In germline, CDR1 is MNHNS, CDR2 SASEGT. The V and J ends lost 2 bases and 4 bases, in that order; junction bases with no gene match: 5. CDR3 bases: TGTGCCAGCAGTGAACTACAGGGGGCGGGCTATGGCTACACCTTC. Translating gives CASSELQGAGYGYTF.

The CDR3 protein is CASSSPERGTEAFF. Written as DNA, the CDR3 is TGTGCCAGCAGCTCCCCGGAACGCGGGACTGAAGCTTTCTTT. The V call is TRBV5-4, the J call TRBJ1-1; no clear D gene. Germline V lookup: CDR1 SGHNT, CDR2 YYREEE (reference sequence). The CDR3 runs to 14 residues. V shed 3 bases and J shed 5 bases, with 14 bases lying between them.

This chain connects TRBV5-6 to TRBJ2-3; a possible D gene is TRBD2 (5 bases). In germline, CDR1 is SGHDT, CDR2 YYEEEE. The CDR3 contains 15 residues. V lost 4 bases and J lost 0, with 12 bases in between. CDR3 in amino acids: CASSRTLTSTDTQYF. The DNA for the CDR3 is TGTGCCAGCAGCCGGACTCTCACTAGCACAGATACGCAGTATTTT.

The rearrangement uses TRBV28 and TRBJ2-7, with D possibly being TRBD1 (6 bases). There are 14 residues in the CDR3. Germline CDR1 reads MDHEN; CDR2 reads SYDVKM. The V and J ends lost 1 base and 2 bases respectively, with 9 bases between them. This chain's CDR3 is CASSLYAGAYEQYF. The CDR3 bases are TGTGCCAGCAGTTTATACGCAGGGGCCTACGAGCAGTACTTC.

This rearrangement joins TRBV4-3 to TRBJ1-1; 7 bases align to TRBD1. This CDR3 contains 15 residues. V was clipped by 0 bases and J by 6 bases; unmatched bases: 7. Germline CDR1 and CDR2: LGHNA and YSLEER. The CDR3 protein is CASSQDARRGPEAFF. Here the CDR3 DNA reads TGCGCCAGCAGCCAAGATGCCCGGAGGGGGCCTGAAGCTTTCTTT.

This chain uses TRBV9 with TRBJ1-3; 8 bases match TRBD1. CDR1 SGDLS and CDR2 YYNGEE come from the germline V gene. The CDR3 is 17 amino acids. Unmatched junction bases numbered 6, after V lost 0 bases and J lost 1 base. The CDR3 sequence is CASSVADRGHSGNTIYF. CDR3 DNA sequence: TGTGCCAGCAGCGTAGCCGACAGGGGACATTCTGGAAACACCATATATTTT. Looking up the rest from reference TRBV9 and TRBJ1-3 gives the full variable domain: DSGVTQTPKHLITATGQRVTLRCSPRSGDLSVYWYQQSLDQGLQFLIQYYNGEERAKGNILERFSAQQFPDLHSELNLSSLELGDSALYFCASSVADRGHSGNTIYFGEGSWLTVV.

CDR3 sequence: CASSPTGDEQYF. The CDR3 nucleotides are TGTGCCAGCAGCCCCACAGGGGACGAGCAGTACTTC. The V and J genes are TRBV6-5 and TRBJ2-7; 7 nucleotides align to TRBD1. Germline V gene lookup returns CDR1 MNHEY and CDR2 SVGAGI. The CDR3 is 12 residues long. Germline trimming cut 6 bases from V and 5 bases from J; bases unmatched to any gene: 4.

This rearrangement joins TRBV10-2 to TRBJ2-5, with D maybe TRBD1 (6 bases). Germline CDR1 WSHSY, CDR2 SAAADI. The CDR3 totals 17 residues. Trimming pared 6 bases from V and 5 bases from J, leaving 25 bases between. The CDR3 loop is CASSPSLGQGLFETQYF. The CDR3 DNA reads as TGCGCCAGCAGCCCAAGCCTGGGGCAGGGGTTGTTCGAGACCCAGTACTTC.

This chain uses TRBV5-6 with TRBJ2-7; 9 bases are shared with TRBD1. The CDR3 runs 15 residues. J was trimmed by 4 bases and V by 5 bases; bases with no gene match: 10. Germline lookup yields CDR1 SGHDT and CDR2 YYEEEE. The CDR3 region is CASRPGTGLGYEQYF. The CDR3 region has the DNA TGTGCCAGCAGACCTGGGACAGGGTTAGGGTACGAGCAGTACTTC.

The chain combines TRBV28 with TRBJ1-1; tentatively, D is TRBD1 (5 bases). CDR1 is MDHEN and CDR2 is SYDVKM in the germline V gene. CDR3 length equals 18 residues. The V and J ends lost 3 bases and 1 base respectively, with 21 bases between them. This chain's CDR3 is CASSFRLGKGRANTEAFF. The CDR3 DNA is TGTGCCAGCAGTTTCAGATTAGGCAAGGGGAGGGCGAACACTGAAGCTTTCTTT. Filled out from reference TRBV28 and TRBJ1-1, the complete variable domain reads DVKVTQSSRYLVKRTGEKVFLECVQDMDHENMFWYRQDPGLGLRLIYFSYDVKMKEKGDIPEGYSVSREKKERFSLILESASTNQTSMYLCASSFRLGKGRANTEAFFGQGTRLTVV.

J is TRBJ2-5 and V is TRBV7-2; D is perhaps TRBD1 (5 bases). Trimming stripped 1 base from V and 5 bases from J, with 11 bases between. The length of the CDR3 is 14 residues. The germline gives CDR1 SGHTA, CDR2 FQGNSA. The CDR3 here is CASSLGVGAETQYF. DNA for the CDR3: TGTGCCAGCAGCTTAGGTGTAGGGGCCGAGACCCAGTACTTC.

This chain links TRBV29-1 with TRBJ1-2; D is unresolved. The CDR3 spans 15 residues. Trimming stripped 4 bases from V and 6 bases from J, with 21 bases between. Germline V lookup: CDR1 SQVTM, CDR2 ANQGSEA. CDR3 loop: CSVVGGIWGFDGYTF. The CDR3 DNA is TGCAGCGTTGTAGGAGGGATTTGGGGATTTGATGGCTACACCTTC. Based on the CDR3 plus reference TRBV29-1 and TRBJ1-2, the full variable domain is SAVISQKPSRDICQRGTSLTIQCQVDSQVTMMFWYRQQPGQSLTLIATANQGSEATYESGFVIDKFPISRPNLTFSTLTVSNMSPEDSSIYLCSVVGGIWGFDGYTFGSGTRLTVV.

This clone was detected a few times. V gene TRBV7-9 combines with J gene TRBJ1-1; D ambiguous. The germline V and J ends were trimmed by 4 bases and 0 bases, with 9 bases remaining between them. This CDR3 is 14 amino acids long. Germline CDR1 SEHNR, CDR2 FQNEAQ (reference sequence). The CDR3: CASSSSSVNTEAFF. The CDR3 DNA is TGTGCCAGCAGCTCTTCGTCAGTGAACACTGAAGCTTTCTTT.

V gene TRBV7-2 combines with J gene TRBJ2-3; 8 bases match TRBD1. The V gene end was trimmed by 5 bases and the J gene end by 1 base; junction bases not matched to a gene: 5. The CDR3 contains 15 residues. Per the germline V gene, CDR1 is SGHTA and CDR2 is FQGNSA. This CDR3 reads CASSHTRGRTDTQYF. CDR3 bases: TGTGCCAGCAGCCACACCAGGGGGCGCACAGATACGCAGTATTTT.

The rearrangement uses TRBV4-2 and TRBJ2-1, with D tentatively TRBD1 (5 bases). Trimming took 0 bases from V and 2 from J, leaving 14 bases between them. CDR1 is LGHNA, CDR2 YNFKEQ, per germline. The CDR3 loop spans 17 amino acids. Here the CDR3 reads CASSQEQLLGAYNEQFF. DNA of the CDR3: TGTGCCAGCAGCCAAGAGCAGCTCTTAGGGGCCTACAATGAGCAGTTCTTC.

The chain uses TRBV12-1 and TRBJ2-7; TRBD1, the D gene given by the table, was not confirmed from the DNA. TRBV12-1 is described as a pseudogene. The CDR3 sequence is 14 residues long. Here the CDR3 reads CASSPGDSSYEQYF. The CDR3 bases are TGTGCCAGCAGCCCAGGGGACAGTTCCTACGAGCAGTACTTC.

This chain joins TRBV18 and TRBJ2-5; 9 positions agree with TRBD2. From germline, CDR1 is KGHSH and CDR2 LQKENI. The CDR3 contains 16 residues. J gave up 5 bases and V 1 base, and 8 bases lay outside the gene matches. The CDR3 DNA follows: TGTGCCAGCTCACCACGTTTAGCGGGAGCGGGGGAGACCCAGTACTTC. Encoded protein: CASSPRLAGAGETQYF.

The chain has TRBV18 and TRBJ1-2, with D unresolved. CDR3 length equals 15 residues. V shed 6 bases and J shed 2 bases, with 16 bases lying between them. Germline CDR1 and CDR2: KGHSH and LQKENI. CDR3 sequence reads: CASSDSSGRNYGYTF. The CDR3 DNA follows: TGTGCCAGCTCTGATTCCAGTGGCAGAAACTATGGCTACACCTTC. The full variable domain, rest sourced from reference TRBV18 and TRBJ1-2, is NAGVMQNPRHLVRRRGQEARLRCSPMKGHSHVYWYRQLPEEGLKFMVYLQKENIIDESGMPKERFSAEFPKEGPSILRIQQVVRGDSAAYFCASSDSSGRNYGYTFGSGTRLTVV.